Listed here are 30 T cell receptor beta chains from one sample, sequenced in a study of shared clonotypes between healthy human individuals. Method: immunoSEQ multiplex PCR; TCRdb's copy keeps in-frame clones and lacks some. Among 2 million to 2.5 million clones, roughly 91% were seen once, and the ten largest hold 1.5% to 2%. The naive CD8 population came from CD45RO-negative cells selected for CCR7, without terminally differentiated effector memory CD45RA+ cells. Material for sequencing was naive CD8+ T cells from PBMCs. Every receptor here comes from a man between 18 and 29 years old in good health. Some clones in this sample may be carry-over from other donors' samples.

This clone has just a few counts. The same CDR3 can be traced to other DNA sequences in this sample. The gene calls are TRBV7-9 and TRBJ1-1; TRBD1 is a possible D gene (6 bases). The CDR3 sequence is 13 residues long. The ends were cut back, 6 bases at V and 5 bases at J, with 13 bases in the middle. CDR1 and CDR2 from the germline V gene are SEHNR and FQNEAQ (reference sequence). The chain's CDR3 is CASSPARGTEAFF. CDR3 in DNA: TGTGCCAGCAGTCCCGCCAGGGGAACTGAAGCTTTCTTT.

This chain links TRBV7-2 with TRBJ2-5; TRBD1 agrees at 8 bases. This CDR3 contains 17 residues. The V segment lost 1 base and the J segment 5 bases; nucleotides outside the gene matches: 12. Germline CDR1 reads SGHTA; CDR2 reads FQGNSA. For the CDR3, the DNA is TGTGCCAGCAGCTTAGGATCTTTCAGGGGGCTGGGGGAGACCCAGTACTTC. Residues: CASSLGSFRGLGETQYF.

The chain employs TRBV27 and TRBJ2-7; no clear D. CDR1 and CDR2 from the germline V gene are MNHEY and SMNVEV (reference sequence). Trimming left V 6 bases short and J 7 bases short, with 16 bases between. The CDR3 contains 13 residues. The CDR3 reads CASSPTQAGEQYF. CDR3 nucleotides: TGTGCCAGCAGCCCCACCCAAGCCGGAGAGCAGTACTTC.

CDR3 in DNA: TGTGCCAGCTTCACAGGGGCGGCGAATGAAGCTTTCTTT. It translates to CASFTGAANEAFF. The chain links TRBV6-5 to TRBJ1-1, with 7 bases matching TRBD1. This CDR3 spans 13 amino acids. With 8 bases clipped from V and 7 bases from J, the junction kept 10 bases outside the gene matches. CDR1 and CDR2 from the germline V gene are MNHEY and SVGAGI.

The chain is built from TRBV6-5 and TRBJ2-5, with D perhaps being TRBD1 or TRBD2 (5 bases each). CDR3 size: 14 residues. V was shortened by 5 bases and J by 5 bases, with 15 bases between the two germline ends. CDR1 and CDR2 from the germline V gene are MNHEY and SVGAGI. Here the CDR3 reads CASSLVLGTETQYF. The CDR3 coding sequence is TGTGCCAGCAGTCTCGTCTTGGGGACGGAGACCCAGTACTTC.

This chain's CDR3 is CASRVTSVSSYEQYF. The CDR3, as DNA: TGCGCCAGCAGGGTGACTAGCGTGTCTTCCTACGAGCAGTACTTC. V gene TRBV4-1 combines with J gene TRBJ2-7, with 8 bases lining up with TRBD2. CDR1 MGHRA and CDR2 YSYEKL come from the germline V gene. V shed 6 bases and J 1 base; nucleotides not matched to a gene: 8. The CDR3 has 15 amino acids.

This chain uses TRBV28 with TRBJ2-1; TRBD2 might be the D (6 bases). From germline, CDR1 is MDHEN and CDR2 SYDVKM. The CDR3 length is 14 residues. The V gene lost 4 bases and the J gene lost 4 bases, with 11 bases spanning the gap. The CDR3 DNA sequence: TGTGCCAGCAGTTCCGCGGGGCTGTACAATGAGCAGTTCTTC. This codes for CASSSAGLYNEQFF.

This chain links TRBV27 with TRBJ2-7, with a weak D call TRBD2 (6 bases). The V end was cut by 1 base, the J end by 7 bases, with 14 bases between. CDR1 is MNHEY, CDR2 SMNVEV, per germline (reference sequence). The CDR3 length is 14 residues. Here the CDR3 DNA reads TGTGCCAGCAGTTTATTGGGGGGTGCGAAGGAGCAGTACTTC. Its protein is CASSLLGGAKEQYF.

J is TRBJ2-7 and V is TRBV9; 7 bases match TRBD2. Germline lookup yields CDR1 SGDLS and CDR2 YYNGEE. The CDR3 extends over 16 amino acids. Germline trimming cut 2 bases from V and 5 bases from J; bases unmatched to any gene: 13. CDR3 nucleotide sequence: TGTGCCAGCAGCGTGGGAGGACTAGGTCCGCGGGACGAGCAGTACTTC. Its protein product is CASSVGGLGPRDEQYF.

The table lists this clone with a count of one. This specimen includes other DNA sequences encoding the same CDR3. The chain has TRBV28 and TRBJ2-2; D gene ambiguous. Germline V gene data show CDR1 as MDHEN and CDR2 as SYDVKM. The ends were cut back, 6 bases at V and 1 base at J, with 9 bases in the middle. The CDR3 totals 14 residues. The CDR3 here is CASSPTGNTGELFF. CDR3 DNA sequence: TGTGCCAGCAGCCCCACCGGGAACACCGGGGAGCTGTTTTTT.

This sequence joins TRBV28 and TRBJ2-2; D possibly corresponds to TRBD1 (6 bases). CDR3 length: 14 residues. Germline CDR1 and CDR2: MDHEN and SYDVKM. Trimming cost V 6 bases and J 1 base, with 9 bases left between them. The CDR3 coding sequence is TGTGCCAGCAGCGACAGGATGAACACCGGGGAGCTGTTTTTT. It is translated as CASSDRMNTGELFF.

This chain uses TRBV2 with TRBJ2-4; possibly TRBD1 for D (5 bases). In germline, CDR1 is SNHLY, CDR2 FYNNEI. V dropped 8 bases and J dropped 0 bases, with 11 bases sitting between them. This CDR3 spans 14 amino acids. The CDR3 sequence: CASLDTLAKNIQYF. CDR3 sequence (DNA): TGTGCCAGCTTGGACACTTTAGCCAAAAACATTCAGTACTTC.

The chain combines TRBV28 with TRBJ2-7, with D unresolved. The CDR3 totals 14 residues. CDR1 is MDHEN, CDR2 SYDVKM, per germline. V lost 6 bases and J lost 2, with 14 bases in between. CDR3 region: CASRMVGFAYEQYF. The CDR3 region has the DNA TGTGCCAGCAGAATGGTCGGGTTCGCCTACGAGCAGTACTTC.

The genes are TRBV7-9 and TRBJ2-3, with 15 positions matching TRBD2. CDR3 size: 19 residues. Looked up from germline, CDR1 is SEHNR and CDR2 is FQNEAQ (reference sequence). V shed 5 bases, J shed 0 bases, and the junction held 9 bases outside the gene matches. The CDR3 DNA reads TGTGCCAGCAGCGGCCAGGGACTAGCGGGAGGACTTAGCACAGATACGCAGTATTTT. Translation: CASSGQGLAGGLSTDTQYF.

In its sample, this clone was seen once. Other DNA sequences within the sample encode an identical CDR3. The V gene is TRBV15, the J gene TRBJ2-7, with a tentative D call TRBD1 (5 bases). V lost 3 bases and J 1 base, leaving 7 bases between the germline ends. The CDR3 has 13 residues. The germline gives CDR1 LNHNV, CDR2 YYDKDF (reference sequence). CDR3 DNA: TGTGCCACCAGCAGGCAGGGATCCTACGAGCAGTACTTC. Translating gives CATSRQGSYEQYF.

The chain has TRBV25-1 and TRBJ2-5, with no clear D. This CDR3 is 11 amino acids long. Germline CDR1 and CDR2: MGHDK and SYGVNS. V lost 5 bases and J 4 bases, leaving 5 bases between the germline ends. CDR3 sequence (DNA): TGTGCCAGCAGTATCCCAGAGACCCAGTACTTC. Its protein product is CASSIPETQYF.

The sample holds one count of this clone. The chain carries TRBV7-9 and TRBJ2-7; D might be TRBD1 (6 bases). Trimming left V 1 base short and J 6 bases short, with 22 bases between. The germline gives CDR1 SEHNR, CDR2 FQNEAQ (reference sequence). The CDR3 runs 17 residues. The CDR3 region is CASSLGDLGTGHAEQYF. The CDR3 DNA reads as TGTGCCAGCAGCTTAGGAGATCTCGGAACAGGGCACGCCGAGCAGTACTTC.

The V gene is TRBV6-5, the J gene TRBJ2-1; 7 positions match TRBD2. Germline-derived CDR1 and CDR2 are MNHEY and SVGAGI. The CDR3 is 15 amino acids. The ends lost 2 bases at V and 7 bases at J; junction bases unmatched: 8. The CDR3 spells CASSYDHAGENEQFF. As DNA, the CDR3 is TGTGCCAGCAGTTACGACCACGCGGGGGAAAATGAGCAGTTCTTC.

The chain combines TRBV5-4 with TRBJ2-6; D not resolved. CDR3 length: 13 residues. Trimming cost V 4 bases and J 4 bases, with 6 bases left between them. Germline-derived CDR1 and CDR2 are SGHNT and YYREEE (reference sequence). CDR3 amino acids: CASSPQGANVLTF. In DNA form, the CDR3 reads TGTGCCAGCAGCCCCCAGGGGGCCAACGTCCTGACTTTC.

DNA of the CDR3: TGTGCCAGCAGCTTATCAGGAGGGCAACTCTACGAGCAGTACTTC. It encodes CASSLSGGQLYEQYF. The genes are TRBV7-3 and TRBJ2-7; TRBD2 might be the D (6 bases). The ends were cut back, 2 bases at V and 3 bases at J, with 14 bases in the middle. The CDR3 spans 15 residues. Per the germline V gene, CDR1 is SGHTA and CDR2 is FQGTGA.

This chain links TRBV9 with TRBJ2-1; 9 bases map to TRBD1. The germline V gene encodes CDR1 SGDLS and CDR2 YYNGEE. The CDR3 sequence is 15 residues long. The junction had 8 bases not matched to a gene; V was cut back by 3 bases and J by 7 bases. This CDR3 reads CASSETGGVRNEQFF. In DNA form, the CDR3 reads TGTGCCAGCAGCGAAACAGGGGGCGTTAGGAATGAGCAGTTCTTC.

The genes are TRBV29-1 and TRBJ1-1; possible D gene TRBD1, 5 bases. This CDR3 comprises 13 residues. Trimming removed 6 bases from V and 3 bases from J, with 14 bases in between. CDR1 SQVTM and CDR2 ANQGSEA come from the germline V gene. CDR3 residues: CSVMGGSHTEAFF. CDR3 sequence (DNA): TGCAGCGTAATGGGGGGGTCACACACTGAAGCTTTCTTT.

This clone came up once. The chain combines TRBV5-1 with TRBJ1-6; D is possibly TRBD1 (6 bases). V was clipped by 3 bases and J by 7 bases, with 20 bases between them. Germline CDR1 reads SGHRS; CDR2 reads YFSETQ. CDR3 size: 17 residues. CDR3 in amino acids: CASSSTVDRSGNSPLHF. The CDR3 DNA sequence: TGCGCCAGCAGCTCCACTGTAGACAGGTCGGGCAATTCACCCCTCCACTTT.

The genes are TRBV6-1 and TRBJ2-7; 7 nucleotides line up with TRBD1. CDR3 length: 12 amino acids. V gave up 7 bases and J gave up 4 bases; unmatched junction bases: 4. Looked up from germline, CDR1 is MNHNS and CDR2 is SASEGT. The CDR3 nucleotides are TGTGCCAGCACCCAGGGGGTATACGAGCAGTACTTC. Translation: CASTQGVYEQYF.

The V gene is TRBV7-9, the J gene TRBJ2-7; possibly TRBD1 for D (6 bases). The CDR3 is made up of 13 amino acids. V was clipped by 6 bases and J by 3 bases, with 12 bases between them. Per the germline V gene, CDR1 is SEHNR and CDR2 is FQNEAQ (reference sequence). CDR3 coding DNA: TGTGCCAGCAGGCTGGGGGCTCTCTACGAGCAGTACTTC. This translates into CASRLGALYEQYF.

V usage is TRBV11-3 and J usage is TRBJ2-1; D is possibly TRBD2 (5 bases). Trimming left V 4 bases short and J 4 bases short, with 8 bases between. There are 13 residues in the CDR3. Germline V lookup: CDR1 SGHNT, CDR2 YENEEA. CDR3 coding DNA: TGTGCCAGCAGCTGGCCGGGGTACAATGAGCAGTTCTTC. Translated: CASSWPGYNEQFF.

This rearrangement joins TRBV6-6 to TRBJ2-3; 8 nucleotides agree with TRBD2. The length of the CDR3 is 16 residues. Germline trimming cut 3 bases from V and 3 bases from J; bases unmatched to any gene: 8. Germline loops: CDR1 MNHNY, CDR2 SVGAGI (reference sequence). The CDR3, as DNA: TGTGCCAGCAGTTATTACCAGCGGGAGCGGACAGATACGCAGTATTTT. Translated, it gives CASSYYQRERTDTQYF.

This rearrangement joins TRBV14 to TRBJ2-5; D perhaps matches TRBD1 (5 bases). In germline, CDR1 is SGHDN, CDR2 FVKESK. The V and J ends lost 4 bases and 1 base respectively, with 16 bases between them. This CDR3 spans 16 amino acids. The CDR3 region has the DNA TGTGCCAGCAGCCCAGGGCACGAGCTGGTCCAAGAGACCCAGTACTTC. Its translation is CASSPGHELVQETQYF.

Points on this clone: This same CDR3 is encoded by further DNA sequences in the sample. This chain joins TRBV11-2 and TRBJ2-1, with D possibly matching TRBD2 (6 bases). This CDR3 is built from 13 residues. Between the trimmed V and J ends, which lost 3 bases and 8 bases, there was a span of 11 bases. Germline CDR1 SGHAT, CDR2 FQNNGV. The CDR3 nucleotides read TGTGCCAGCAGCTTGGGAGGCCCCTATGAGCAGTTCTTC. Protein sequence: CASSLGGPYEQFF.

With regard to this clone: In the same sample, other DNA sequences code for this CDR3. This chain uses TRBV5-1 with TRBJ1-1, with unresolved D. The ends were cut back, 0 bases at V and 0 bases at J, with 12 bases in the middle. Germline V lookup: CDR1 SGHRS, CDR2 YFSETQ. There are 16 residues in the CDR3. CDR3 sequence: CASSLGLGGMNTEAFF. The CDR3 nucleotides read TGCGCCAGCAGCTTGGGCCTCGGAGGGATGAACACTGAAGCTTTCTTT.